Shown below are 11 T cell receptor beta chains from a single sample sequenced in a study of graft-versus-host responses after intestinal transplantation. Their specific antigens are unknown. The assay was immunoSEQ multiplex PCR, and TCRdb's table has in-frame clones only and misses some. Seen here are about 97,000 clones, 91% observed once, and the top ten hold roughly 0.2%. Sequenced here: unstimulated CD4+ T cells sorted from spleen or lymph node cells, sampled before transplant. Receptors were obtained from a human donor who was the organ donor for an intestinal transplant.

This clone was seen once. J is TRBJ2-3 and V is TRBV7-2, with 8 positions matching TRBD1. The V gene end was trimmed by 5 bases and the J gene end by 6 bases; junction bases not matched to a gene: 16. The CDR3 is made up of 17 amino acids. CDR1 SGHTA and CDR2 FQGNSA come from the germline V gene. In nucleotides, the CDR3 is TGTGCCAGCAGCCCCCCCCCGGGATGGACAGGGTGGGATACGCAGTATTTT. Its translation: CASSPPPGWTGWDTQYF.

The genes are TRBV6-5 and TRBJ2-7, with D maybe TRBD1 (6 bases). CDR3 length equals 14 residues. Germline-derived CDR1 and CDR2 are MNHEY and SVGAGI. Trimming left V 6 bases short and J 6 bases short, with 18 bases between. DNA of the CDR3: TGTGCCAGCAGACACGGGACACTTATAGGCGAGCAGTACTTC. This encodes CASRHGTLIGEQYF.

The chain is built from TRBV28 and TRBJ1-6, with TRBD1 matching 9 bases. CDR1 MDHEN and CDR2 SYDVKM come from the germline V gene. This CDR3 spans 14 amino acids. J was trimmed by 8 bases and V by 5 bases; bases with no gene match: 4. The CDR3 DNA is TGTGCCAGCAGTCCCGGGACAGGGTATTCACCCCTCCACTTT. As protein: CASSPGTGYSPLHF.

The chain links TRBV7-2 to TRBJ2-7, with TRBD2 as a possible D gene (6 bases). Looked up from germline, CDR1 is SGHTA and CDR2 is FQGNSA. The CDR3 extends over 13 amino acids. Trimming cost V 3 bases and J 5 bases, with 11 bases left between them. CDR3 bases: TGTGCCAGCAGCTTTTTGCGGGGTAACGAGCAGTACTTC. Protein product: CASSFLRGNEQYF. Variable domain in full (rest from reference TRBV7-2 and TRBJ2-7): GAGVSQSPSNKVTEKGKDVELRCDPISGHTALYWYRQSLGQGLEFLIYFQGNSAPDKSGLPSDRFSAERTGGSVSTLTIQRTQQEDSAVYLCASSFLRGNEQYFGPGTRLTVT.

This clone was detected only once. The chain recombines TRBV9 with TRBJ2-3; a weak D match, TRBD2 (5 bases). The CDR3 is 13 residues long. V shed 0 bases and J shed 6 bases, with 8 bases lying between them. CDR1 and CDR2 (germline): SGDLS, YYNGEE. CDR3 region: CASSVGRRDTQYF. CDR3 sequence (DNA): TGTGCCAGCAGCGTAGGCAGGAGGGATACGCAGTATTTT.

The V and J genes are TRBV18 and TRBJ2-2; 7 nucleotides align to TRBD1. The germline gives CDR1 KGHSH, CDR2 LQKENI. CDR3 length: 16 residues. Trimming at V came to 5 bases and at J to 1 base, leaving 7 bases not matched to a gene. CDR3 bases: TGTGCCAGCTCATCGCCCCGGGACAGGAACACCGGGGAGCTGTTTTTT. It codes for CASSSPRDRNTGELFF.

The chain is built from TRBV16 and TRBJ1-1; D gene uncertain. CDR1 and CDR2 (germline): KGHSY, FQNENV. V was cut by 4 bases and J by 3 bases, with 9 bases left in between. The CDR3 is 13 residues long. Here the CDR3 DNA reads TGTGCCAGCAGCCCGCAAGCTGACACTGAAGCTTTCTTT. Protein: CASSPQADTEAFF.

The chain combines TRBV28 with TRBJ1-3; a possible D gene is TRBD1 (6 bases). The CDR3 has 15 residues. Per germline, CDR1 MDHEN and CDR2 SYDVKM. V was clipped by 4 bases and J by 0 bases, with 10 bases between them. CDR3: CASSSYRASGNTIYF. The CDR3 DNA follows: TGTGCCAGCAGTTCGTACAGGGCCTCTGGAAACACCATATATTTT.

The chain employs TRBV7-2 and TRBJ2-5; possible D gene TRBD2, 7 bases. Per the germline V gene, CDR1 is SGHTA and CDR2 is FQGNSA. This CDR3 spans 15 amino acids. The V end was cut by 1 base, the J end by 3 bases, with 12 bases between. The CDR3 is CASSLVGGAEETQYF. The CDR3, as DNA: TGTGCCAGCAGCTTAGTGGGGGGGGCTGAAGAGACCCAGTACTTC.

This clone has just one count. One junction end disagrees with the germline gene, perhaps due to a read error. CDR3 residues: CAWASDRGKQPQHF. CDR3 nucleotide sequence: TGTGCCTGGGCCTCGGACAGGGGCAAACAGCCCCAGCATTTT. This chain uses TRBV30 with TRBJ1-5, with TRBD1 matching 9 bases. From germline, CDR1 is GTSNPN and CDR2 SVGIG (reference sequence). The CDR3 runs 14 residues.

This clone appeared a few times. The chain couples TRBV28 to TRBJ1-3; D gene ambiguous. Germline CDR1 reads MDHEN; CDR2 reads SYDVKM. V was trimmed by 6 bases and J by 0 bases, leaving 12 bases between them. This CDR3 region has 15 residues. Here the CDR3 reads CASSPASSSGNTIYF. The DNA for the CDR3 is TGTGCCAGCAGCCCCGCGTCGAGCTCTGGAAACACCATATATTTT.